The 16 T cell receptor beta chains below all came from one sample that was sequenced in a study of blood T cell repertoires in COVID-19. Sequencing used immunoSEQ multiplex PCR; TCRdb keeps in-frame clones, though not all of them. The table has roughly 110,000 clones, roughly 83% seen once; the top ten hold roughly 4.6%. The sequenced sample consisted of peripheral blood. These receptors were taken from a human donor in a cohort sampled during active COVID-19.

CDR3 region: CSARAYTEAFF. The CDR3 nucleotides are TGCAGTGCTAGAGCTTACACTGAAGCTTTCTTT. The chain links TRBV20-1 to TRBJ1-1; D is ambiguous. Trimming pared 1 base from V and 3 bases from J, leaving 3 bases between. There are 11 residues in the CDR3. Germline assignment: CDR1 DFQATT and CDR2 SNEGSKA (reference sequence).

This clone has a handful of counts. The chain couples TRBV18 to TRBJ1-1; the D gene is possibly TRBD1 (5 bases). The V end was cut by 4 bases, the J end by 1 base, with 7 bases between. Germline CDR1 is KGHSH and CDR2 is LQKENI. This CDR3 comprises 13 residues. The chain's CDR3 is CASSLGQNTEAFF. The CDR3 DNA sequence: TGTGCCAGCTCACTAGGACAGAACACTGAAGCTTTCTTT. The variable domain in full, completed from reference TRBV18 and TRBJ1-1, reads NAGVMQNPRHLVRRRGQEARLRCSPMKGHSHVYWYRQLPEEGLKFMVYLQKENIIDESGMPKERFSAEFPKEGPSILRIQQVVRGDSAAYFCASSLGQNTEAFFGQGTRLTVV.

The rearrangement joins TRBV4-1 to TRBJ2-1; 14 positions match TRBD2. Germline trimming cut 2 bases from V and 7 bases from J; bases unmatched to any gene: 1. Germline CDR1 and CDR2: MGHRA and YSYEKL. The CDR3 length is 15 residues. The CDR3 region has the DNA TGCGCCAGCAGCCAACGGACTAGCGGGAGGAATGAGCAGTTCTTC. This codes for CASSQRTSGRNEQFF.

The rearrangement joins TRBV18 to TRBJ2-7, with D tentatively TRBD1 (5 bases). The V end was cut by 3 bases, the J end by 1 base, with 10 bases between. This CDR3 is built from 14 residues. CDR1 is KGHSH and CDR2 is LQKENI in the germline V gene. CDR3: CASSPPPGSYEQYF. CDR3 DNA: TGTGCCAGCTCACCCCCCCCAGGGTCCTACGAGCAGTACTTC.

This clone was picked up one time. The V gene is TRBV7-9, the J gene TRBJ2-7; 7 nucleotides line up with TRBD2. The CDR3 totals 13 residues. The J segment lost 6 bases and the V segment lost 5 bases, leaving 7 bases of the junction unmatched. Germline V gene sequence: CDR1 SEHNR, CDR2 FQNEAQ (reference sequence). The CDR3 sequence: CASSPPPGGEQYF. CDR3 in DNA: TGTGCCAGCAGCCCCCCGCCGGGGGGCGAGCAGTACTTC.

The chain carries TRBV3-1 (or the pseudogene TRBV3-2) and TRBJ2-7, with 10 bases fitting TRBD2. The V gene's germline CDR1 is LGHDT and CDR2 YNNKEL (reference sequence). The CDR3 extends over 17 amino acids. Trimming at V came to 1 base and at J to 2 bases, leaving 8 bases not matched to a gene. The CDR3 bases are TGTGCCAGCAGCCAAGGTGGGCTAGCGGGAGTCGCCTACGAGCAGTACTTC. Amino acid sequence: CASSQGGLAGVAYEQYF.

V usage is TRBV27 and J usage is TRBJ2-3, with unresolved D. The CDR3 has 16 residues. The germline CDR1 and CDR2 sequences are MNHEY and SMNVEV (reference sequence). Trimming stripped 5 bases from V and 3 bases from J, with 18 bases between. This CDR3 is CASSPRADSLTDTQYF. CDR3 nucleotide sequence: TGTGCCAGCAGTCCACGCGCTGATTCTTTAACAGATACGCAGTATTTT.

This CDR3 is CASSKAPRGQVGCRANTGELFF. CDR3 nucleotides: TGTGCCAGCTCCAAAGCCCCGCGAGGACAGGTGGGTTGTCGGGCGAACACCGGGGAGCTGTTTTTT. V and J are TRBV3-1 (or the pseudogene TRBV3-2) and TRBJ2-2; TRBD1 agrees at 7 bases. CDR1 LGHDT and CDR2 YNNKEL come from the germline V gene (reference sequence). J gave up 0 bases and V 8 bases, and 27 bases lay outside the gene matches. This CDR3 spans 22 amino acids.

The genes are TRBV3-1 (or the pseudogene TRBV3-2) and TRBJ2-1; 15 bases fit TRBD2. Germline V CDR1 and CDR2: LGHDT, YNNKEL (reference sequence). J lost 5 bases, V lost 1 base, and 3 bases had no gene match. The CDR3 sequence is 17 residues long. DNA for the CDR3: TGTGCCAGCAGCCAAGGGGGACTAGCGGGAGGCCACAATGAGCAGTTCTTC. It translates to CASSQGGLAGGHNEQFF.

The V gene is TRBV5-6, the J gene TRBJ2-5; 10 bases line up with TRBD2. V was clipped by 4 bases and J by 2 bases; unmatched bases: 8. This CDR3 spans 16 amino acids. Looked up from germline, CDR1 is SGHDT and CDR2 is YYEEEE. The CDR3 loop reads CASSTPGLAQQETQYF. CDR3 coding DNA: TGTGCCAGCAGCACTCCGGGACTAGCGCAACAAGAGACCCAGTACTTC.

The CDR3 DNA sequence: TGTGCCACCTTACAGGGGTTTGCCAACTATGGCTACACCTTC. Its protein is CATLQGFANYGYTF. The gene calls are TRBV10-3 and TRBJ1-2, with TRBD1 matching over 7 bases. The V and J ends lost 10 bases and 2 bases, in that order; junction bases with no gene match: 10. Germline assignment: CDR1 ENHRY and CDR2 SYGVKD. CDR3 length: 14 residues.

The chain joins TRBV27 to TRBJ2-2; D is undetermined. Germline V gene sequence: CDR1 MNHEY, CDR2 SMNVEV (reference sequence). The CDR3 loop spans 13 amino acids. Between the trimmed V and J ends, which lost 3 bases and 5 bases, there was a span of 7 bases. The CDR3 DNA reads as TGTGCCAGCAGTTTGAGTAGTACCGGGGAGCTGTTTTTT. Translated: CASSLSSTGELFF.

V usage is TRBV19 and J usage is TRBJ2-7; 7 positions match TRBD1. Trimming cost V 10 bases and J 2 bases; bases outside gene matches: 11. Germline loops: CDR1 LNHDA, CDR2 SQIVND (reference sequence). This CDR3 has 14 residues. CDR3 coding DNA: TGTGCCACCCAGTCGGGACAGAGCACCTACGAGCAGTACTTC. This encodes CATQSGQSTYEQYF.

The chain joins TRBV7-6 to TRBJ1-1, with a weak D call TRBD1 (5 bases). The CDR3 contains 14 residues. CDR1 SGHVS and CDR2 FNYEAQ come from the germline V gene. The V and J ends lost 4 bases and 2 bases respectively, with 11 bases between them. The CDR3 DNA is TGTGCCAGCAGCTCCGGCAGGGAAAACACTGAAGCTTTCTTT. Translation: CASSSGRENTEAFF.

This rearrangement joins TRBV10-3 to TRBJ2-1; TRBD2 might be the D (6 bases). The germline CDR1 and CDR2 sequences are ENHRY and SYGVKD. V was cut by 0 bases and J by 7 bases, with 10 bases left in between. The CDR3 runs to 14 residues. CDR3 DNA sequence: TGTGCCATCAGTGAGTCACCCAGCGGGAATGAGCAGTTCTTC. As protein: CAISESPSGNEQFF.

The rearrangement uses TRBV21-1 and TRBJ2-7; no check of the table's D call, TRBD2, against the DNA was made. TRBV21-1 corresponds to a pseudogene. The CDR3 runs to 13 residues. The CDR3 sequence is CASSPPPPSSGTV. The CDR3 DNA sequence: TGTGCCAGCAGCCCCCCTCCTCCGTCTAGCGGGACCGTC.